This T cell receptor beta chain comes out of a study of blood T cell repertoires in COVID-19. Categorization into cohorts depended on clinical history that participants reported. Among Cohort 3 donors, those recovered had two negative PCRs, clearance, or symptom resolution. This clone appeared a single time. The repertoire was sequenced with immunoSEQ multiplex PCR; TCRdb's copy has only in-frame clones and lacks some. The sample lists over 150,000 clones; more than 75% were seen once. The sample taken for sequencing was PBMCs or T cells enriched from blood (not recorded which). The TCR originated in a woman between 50 and 59 years old who had recovered from COVID-19.

DNA of the CDR3: TGCGCCAGCAGTCAGAGACTAGCGGGGACAGATACGCAGTATTTT. The encoded protein is CASSQRLAGTDTQYF. The V call is TRBV10-1, the J call TRBJ2-3; 11 bases align to TRBD2. Trimming at V came to 5 bases and at J to 3 bases, leaving 4 bases not matched to a gene. The CDR3 is 15 residues long. Germline CDR1 WNHNN, CDR2 SYGVQD (reference sequence).